This T cell receptor beta chain was recorded in a study of beta chain features in type 1 diabetes. Study-level results: Moderate yet significant TCRB CDR3 shortening was seen in Type 1 diabetes patients in all four CD4+ subsets. A closer apparent resemblance between naive, central memory and Treg TCRB repertoires was seen in patients than in healthy donors.

As concerns this clone: As yet, its antigen is unknown.

Naive, central memory, regulatory and stem cell-like memory cells within the CD4+ compartment were sorted using CD45RO/CCR7/CD25/CD127/CD95/CD27. Every sorted population was more than 98% pure. TCRB transcripts that were expressed got sequenced, as all of the isolated RNA had been reverse transcribed. Data came from immunoSEQ multiplex PCR; TCRdb stores just in-frame clones and leaves some out. Of about 240,000 clones in the sample, around 13% were seen once. CDR1 is SGHAT, CDR2 FQNNGV, per germline. V shed 0 bases and J shed 6 bases, with 11 bases lying between them. The CDR3 totals 14 residues. Sequencing was carried out using naive CD4+ T cells from blood. This receptor was identified in a man younger than 45 with type 1 diabetes. The rearrangement links TRBV11-2 to TRBJ1-1; D not certain. The CDR3 spells CASSLEGHRAEAFF. CDR3 DNA sequence: TGTGCCAGCAGCTTAGAGGGCCACCGTGCTGAAGCTTTCTTT.